This T cell receptor (beta chain) emerged from a study of cytomegalovirus exposure and HLA in healthy donors. Germline CDR1 is LNHDA and CDR2 is SQIVND (reference sequence). The CDR3 is made up of 14 amino acids. Trimming shortened V by 7 bases and J by 7 bases, and 20 bases separated the two germline ends. Primers: 60 Vbeta forward and 13 Jbeta reverse. Profiling relied on immunoSEQ multiplex PCR, and the TCRdb table lists in-frame clones only, not all of them. Among around 40,000 clones listed, roughly 77% were seen once. This receptor was obtained from a man aged 30 to 45 in good health and CMV-seronegative. Source material: PBMCs. V gene TRBV19 combines with J gene TRBJ2-7; no definite D call. This chain's CDR3 is CASKDGATSLEQYF. The CDR3 coding sequence is TGTGCCAGTAAGGATGGAGCCACCTCCTTGGAGCAGTACTTC. The whole variable domain, remainder taken from reference TRBV19 and TRBJ2-7, is DGGITQSPKYLFRKEGQNVTLSCEQNLNHDAMYWYRQDPGQGLRLIYYSQIVNDFQKGDIAEGYSVSREKKESFPLTVTSAQKNPTAFYLCASKDGATSLEQYFGPGTRLTVT.